The rows below give T cell receptor beta chains drawn from one sample of a study of CD8+ T cells in alopecia areata. Produced via immunoSEQ multiplex PCR; TCRdb's table is partial and in-frame only. The profile shows more than 150,000 clones, approximately 53% of them singletons. This sample comprised CD8+ T cells sorted from blood, obtained at week 0. The receptors originated from a human donor with alopecia areata. The CDR3 runs from the conserved cysteine through the conserved F or W. The D gene is left open where the match is weak. Only part of the rows carry a size: once, few, many, or a class if the clone is expanded.

clone size,D gene,V gene,J gene,CDR3 DNA,CDR3 protein
few,NA,TRBV6-1,TRBJ2-1,TGTGCCAGCAGTGTTGGGAATGAGCAGTTCTTC,CASSVGNEQFF
NA,NA,TRBV28,TRBJ2-7,TGTGCCAGCAGTTCACACCGGGACGGCCTCTACGAGCAGTACTTC,CASSSHRDGLYEQYF
few,NA,TRBV29-1,TRBJ1-1,TGCAGCGTCGCGACATTCACTGAAGCTTTCTTT,CSVATFTEAFF
few,NA,TRBV4-3,TRBJ2-1,TGCGCCAGCAGCCAAGATCCGGGGAGGGAGCAGTTCTTC,CASSQDPGREQFF
NA,NA,TRBV30,TRBJ2-5,TGTGCCTGGAGTGTTGGTCAGAATCAAGAGACCCAGTACTTC,CAWSVGQNQETQYF
NA,NA,TRBV9,TRBJ1-2,TGTGCCAGCAGCCCTGGGGGGGTGCCTCCGAACGGCTACACCTTC,CASSPGGVPPNGYTF
NA,NA,TRBV29-1,TRBJ2-7,TGCAGCGTTGTGGAAGAACCCTACGAGCAGTACTTC,CSVVEEPYEQYF
once,NA,TRBV5-1,TRBJ1-6,TGCGCCAGCAGTCTGGGGGGGTATTCACCCCTCCACTTT,CASSLGGYSPLHF
NA,NA,TRBV7-2,TRBJ1-1,TGTGCCAGCAGCTTATCGACAGGGAACACTGAAGCTTTCTTT,CASSLSTGNTEAFF
NA,TRBD2,TRBV29-1,TRBJ2-5,TGCAGCGTTGCAGAATCTAGCGGAGAGACCCAGTACTTC,CSVAESSGETQYF